This section outlines one T cell receptor beta chain sequence together with its context. The antigen is not known. The data were produced by immunoSEQ multiplex PCR, yet TCRdb's version contains in-frame clones alone and is incomplete. The sample yields approximately 60,000 clones, roughly 88% seen once. This entry comes from a study of PD-1 blockade in classical Hodgkin lymphoma. Every single patient, without exception, relapsed after autologous stem cell transplantation, and brentuximab vedotin exposure varied. After removal of 5 bases from V and 2 bases from J, the junction contained 5 bases not matched to a gene. Germline V gene lookup returns CDR1 SGHTA and CDR2 FQGNSA. This CDR3 spans 15 amino acids. General study findings and limits: TCR diversity at baseline was reported to be reduced in newly diagnosed patients relative to healthy donors.

The TCR was taken from a human donor with classical Hodgkin lymphoma. The starting material was peripheral blood mononuclear cells (PBMCs), obtained at baseline. The gene calls are TRBV7-2 and TRBJ2-1; 8 bases are shared with TRBD1. CDR3 protein: CASSGDRSAYNEQFF. CDR3 in DNA: TGTGCCAGCAGCGGGGACAGGTCAGCCTACAATGAGCAGTTCTTC.